The subject of this entry is one T cell receptor beta chain. Its target is unknown. The sample belongs to a study of CD8+ T cells in alopecia areata. Study-wide findings and caveats: The study also sequences resident alphabeta T cells of normal skin in scalp samples.

As the sequencing template, cDNA was produced by extracting RNA and reverse transcribing it. The repertoire was sequenced with immunoSEQ multiplex PCR; TCRdb's copy has only in-frame clones and lacks some. The sample carries roughly 200,000 clones, roughly three fifths recorded once. Trimming took off 0 bases at V and 0 bases at J, with 9 bases between the two ends. The CDR3 length is 15 residues. Germline CDR1 and CDR2: LNHNV and YYDKDF (reference sequence). The sample consisted of CD8+ T cells sorted from blood. V usage is TRBV15 and J usage is TRBJ2-7; TRBD1 might be the D (5 bases). The TCR originated in a human donor in good health. This CDR3 reads CATSRDGASSYEQYF. CDR3 bases: TGTGCCACCAGCAGAGATGGGGCTTCCTCCTACGAGCAGTACTTC.